The subject of this entry is one T cell receptor (beta chain). Germline CDR1 is DFQATT and CDR2 is SNEGSKA (reference sequence). Trimming cost V 0 bases and J 8 bases; bases outside gene matches: 7. This CDR3 spans 14 amino acids. A library of TCRbeta sequences, prepared with unique molecular identifiers, was generated. One entry per CDR3 protein results from TCRdb running MiXCR on the PCR reads. The sample yields about 500,000 distinct CDR3 sequences, over 25% seen once. These data originate in a study of T-cell reconstitution after alpha-beta-depleted transplantation in children. The J gene is TRBJ2-1, the V gene TRBV20-1; 7 bases map to TRBD1. The clonotype comes from a human donor who donated a stem cell graft to a child with aplastic anemia. The material was PBMCs from the stem cell graft donor, obtained from the stem cell graft. The CDR3 spells CSARDGRGIDEQFF. The CDR3 bases are TGCAGTGCTAGAGACGGCAGGGGGATCGATGAGCAGTTCTTC.